This T cell receptor (beta chain) was profiled in a study of chemoradiotherapy in HPV16-positive cancers. Overall study results and limits: HPV-specific T cells were functionally defined from only two HPV16-positive patients. Candidate HPV-specific clones and E7-related TCR motifs grew in tumor during treatment.

V was clipped by 0 bases and J by 4 bases, with 25 bases between them. This CDR3 comprises 20 residues. In germline, CDR1 is MRHNA, CDR2 SNTAGT. Assay: immunoSEQ multiplex PCR; the TCRdb copy retains only in-frame clones and omits some. The profile shows fewer than 15,000 clones, about 60% of them singletons. Notes on this clone: The target antigen is unknown.

This sequence was found in a human donor with HPV-associated anogenital cancer. The chain combines TRBV6-4 with TRBJ1-5; a possible D gene is TRBD1 (6 bases). This material was obtained from a patient who underwent chemoradiotherapy. DNA of the CDR3: TGTGCCAGCAGTGACTCGAAGGTTTTGGGACACTTAGGAGGGAATCAGCCCCAGCATTTT. Residues: CASSDSKVLGHLGGNQPQHF.